This TCR beta chain was identified during a study of blood T cell repertoires in COVID-19. This CDR3 is built from 17 residues. Germline CDR1 reads MNHEY; CDR2 reads SVGEGT. V lost 6 bases and J lost 0, with 19 bases in between. Per the authors' pipeline: Nucleated cell number was recorded as an estimate derived from reference gene primer amplification. The data were produced by immunoSEQ multiplex PCR, yet TCRdb's version contains in-frame clones alone and is incomplete. Clone size and the V and J calls come from that table; the DNA yielded D and trimming. The sample holds roughly 150,000 clones, roughly nine tenths seen once.

The sequencing input was peripheral blood. The chain combines TRBV6-2 or TRBV6-3 with TRBJ2-3, with D perhaps TRBD1 (6 bases). This receptor was taken from a woman aged 40 to 49 with acute or convalescent COVID-19. For the CDR3, the DNA is TGTGCCAGCAGCCCTCTCCGGGACAACCCTAGCACAGATACGCAGTATTTT. Its translation: CASSPLRDNPSTDTQYF.